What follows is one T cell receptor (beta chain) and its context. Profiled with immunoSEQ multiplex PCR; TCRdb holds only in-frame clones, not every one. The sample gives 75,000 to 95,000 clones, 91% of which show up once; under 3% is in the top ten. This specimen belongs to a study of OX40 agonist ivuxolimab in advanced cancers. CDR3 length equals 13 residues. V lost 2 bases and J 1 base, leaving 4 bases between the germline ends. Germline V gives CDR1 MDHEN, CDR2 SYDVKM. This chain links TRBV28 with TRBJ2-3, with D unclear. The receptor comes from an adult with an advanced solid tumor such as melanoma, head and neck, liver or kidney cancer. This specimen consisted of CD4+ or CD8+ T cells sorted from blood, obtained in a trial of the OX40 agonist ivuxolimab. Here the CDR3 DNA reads TGTGCCAGCAGTTTACCGCGCACAGATACGCAGTATTTT. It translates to CASSLPRTDTQYF.